This TCR beta chain was sequenced during a study of T cell responses to AZD1222 COVID-19 vaccine (dated by TCRdb to the early 2020s). About the study as a whole: A total of 233 trial participants underwent TCR sequencing, of whom approximately 200 had received two doses of AZD1222 and some 25 had received two doses of the MenACWY control vaccine. Trial participants were enrolled into age subgroups of 18-55, 56-69 and 70-plus years, which contained 148, 28 and 57 TCR-sequenced participants, respectively. Beyond this particular receptor, the publication reports: The 56-69-year group was small, and its depth increase did not reach significance, likely because of low power. No day 14 peak-response samples were available, so repertoires were characterized only after the peak T cell response. The whole spike protein was spanned by vaccine-associated CD4 TCRs, and dominant responses were seen in regions 160-218 and 743-854. Participants were mostly white British, with more females than males. The authors suggested clonal diversity may have been underestimated. Conclusions about previously exposed vaccinees are limited, since just 6 or 7 AZD1222 recipients were seropositive for SARS-CoV-2 at baseline. After two AZD1222 doses, spike-specific TCR breadth and depth were significantly higher than at day 0 and than in MenACWY recipients. Epitopes outside the regions mutated in the B.1.351 and B.1.1.7 variants were reportedly recognized by nearly half of the unique spike-specific TCRs.

Taken with the paper, the label for time point translates to: about 28 days (+/-7) after the second vaccine dose. AZD1222 recipients with second doses at about 4 weeks or about 12 weeks were pooled, because spike-specific TCR depth and breadth did not differ between schedules. The vaccinee samples were drawn from two UK trials, COV001 and COV002, one of which was a single-blind randomized controlled phase 2/3 trial testing AZD1222 (ChAdOx1 nCoV-19) in healthy adults. For TCRbeta chain sequencing, PBMC samples were collected from trial participants at day 0 and at day 28 after the second dose. The CDR3 regions of human TCRbeta chains were subjected to immunosequencing. Per the authors' processing: Repertoire TCRs were matched against a reference library of SARS-CoV-2-specific TCRs generated with the MIRA antigen-specificity platform. Breadth was defined as the fraction of unique TCRs that were SARS-CoV-2-associated, and depth was defined as the fraction of total T cells that were SARS-CoV-2-associated. Using the MIRA data, each spike-specific TCR was mapped to the spike region that the TCR reacts to and placed in a CD4 or CD8 class. Log10-transformed breadth and depth values were compared by one-way ANOVA with Sidak's multiple comparisons tests. The source is immuneACCESS, and TCRdb retained only in-frame sequences with V and J called. Part of the clones is not carried over; for the studies checked, unresolved V genes explain less than half of this, and the remainder is unexplained. The D gene and trimming were derived from the DNA, and the V and J assignments and clone size from that table. Counted in this sample were about 130,000 clones; about 89% of them appeared once. About 9.5% of the sample is held by the ten biggest clonotypes.

The CDR1 and CDR2 encoded by the germline V gene are SGHVS and FQNEAQ. The CDR3, cysteine through phenylalanine, is 15 amino acids long. The sequence is cut down to CDR3 DNA, 45 bases in frame from base 1. V is shortened by 2 bases, J by 5 bases, and the region joining them spans 15 bases. Notes on this clone: Its binding antigen is unknown. Base qualities are not recorded, but no much larger clone differs from it by a single base.

This TCR was recovered from an adult who received the AZD1222 COVID-19 vaccine. The sequence joins TRBV7-8 to TRBJ1-1, with the D gene uncertain. This specimen was peripheral blood, taken 28 days after the second AZD1222 dose. In nucleotides, the sequence is TGTGCCAGCAGCTTATACCGGCAGTCGTTGACTGAAGCTTTCTTT. Translated, it gives CASSLYRQSLTEAFF.